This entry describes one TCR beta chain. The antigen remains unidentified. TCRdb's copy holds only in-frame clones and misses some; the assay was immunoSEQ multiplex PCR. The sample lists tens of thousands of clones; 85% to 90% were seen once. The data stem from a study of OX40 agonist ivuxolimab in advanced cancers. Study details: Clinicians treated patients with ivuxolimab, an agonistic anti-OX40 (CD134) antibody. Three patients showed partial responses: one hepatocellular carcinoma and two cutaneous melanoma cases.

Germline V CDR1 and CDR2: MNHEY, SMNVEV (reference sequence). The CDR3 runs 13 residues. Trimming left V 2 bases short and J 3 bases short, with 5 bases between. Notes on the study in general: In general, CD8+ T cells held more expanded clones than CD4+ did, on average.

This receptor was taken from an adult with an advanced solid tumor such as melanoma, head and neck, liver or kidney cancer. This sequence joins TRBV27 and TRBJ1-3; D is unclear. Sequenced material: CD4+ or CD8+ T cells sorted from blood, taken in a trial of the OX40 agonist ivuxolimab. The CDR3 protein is CASSLNNGNTIYF. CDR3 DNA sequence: TGTGCCAGCAGTTTAAACAATGGAAACACCATATATTTT.